Following are 32 T cell receptor beta chains from one sample sequenced in a study of blood T cell repertoires in COVID-19. Profiled with immunoSEQ multiplex PCR; TCRdb holds only in-frame clones, not every one. The sample records 200,000 to 300,000 clones, over 75% being singletons. The sequencing sample was made of PBMCs or T cells enriched from blood (not recorded which). All receptors derive from a man aged 35-49 years who had recovered from COVID-19.

V and J are TRBV19 and TRBJ1-2, with 8 bases lining up with TRBD1. This CDR3 region has 15 residues. The V gene end was trimmed by 6 bases and the J gene end by 4 bases; junction bases not matched to a gene: 10. Germline lookup yields CDR1 LNHDA and CDR2 SQIVND (reference sequence). The CDR3 sequence is CASRRQGQAGYGYTF. CDR3 nucleotides: TGTGCCAGTAGGCGACAGGGACAGGCGGGCTATGGCTACACCTTC. Full variable domain (rest looked up from reference TRBV19 and TRBJ1-2): DGGITQSPKYLFRKEGQNVTLSCEQNLNHDAMYWYRQDPGQGLRLIYYSQIVNDFQKGDIAEGYSVSREKKESFPLTVTSAQKNPTAFYLCASRRQGQAGYGYTFGSGTRLTVV.

This clone was seen a single time. The chain is built from TRBV7-2 and TRBJ2-1, with 8 nucleotides matching TRBD2. In germline, CDR1 is SGHTA, CDR2 FQGNSA. The length of the CDR3 is 16 residues. V trimming: 5 bases; J trimming: 6 bases; junction bases outside the gene matches: 12. The CDR3 protein is CASSLAPGGGFNEQFF. CDR3 DNA sequence: TGTGCCAGCAGCCTTGCCCCTGGCGGGGGGTTCAATGAGCAGTTCTTC. Drawing the rest from reference TRBV7-2 and TRBJ2-1, the complete variable domain is GAGVSQSPSNKVTEKGKDVELRCDPISGHTALYWYRQSLGQGLEFLIYFQGNSAPDKSGLPSDRFSAERTGGSVSTLTIQRTQQEDSAVYLCASSLAPGGGFNEQFFGPGTRLTVL.

The CDR3 DNA reads TGTGCCAGCAGCGTCACAGGGGGCATCGACACTGAAGCTTTCTTT. It translates to CASSVTGGIDTEAFF. The chain is built from TRBV9 and TRBJ1-1; 9 bases match TRBD1. The CDR3 sequence is 15 residues long. CDR1 is SGDLS, CDR2 YYNGEE, per germline. Trimming took 2 bases from V and 3 from J; bases not matched to a gene: 5.

V usage is TRBV2 and J usage is TRBJ1-3, with TRBD1 matching over 10 bases. In germline, CDR1 is SNHLY, CDR2 FYNNEI. The CDR3 runs to 16 residues. V lost 8 bases to trimming and J lost 0 bases; unmatched junction nucleotides: 7. The CDR3 spells CASRTGTGASGNTIYF. The CDR3, as DNA: TGTGCCAGCCGGACTGGGACAGGGGCCTCTGGAAACACCATATATTTT.

This chain connects TRBV11-2 to TRBJ1-5; TRBD1 might be the D (5 bases). There are 13 residues in the CDR3. V was cut by 5 bases and J by 4 bases, with 9 bases left in between. Germline CDR1 is SGHAT and CDR2 is FQNNGV. This CDR3 reads CASSQDRNQPQHF. The CDR3 nucleotides read TGTGCCAGCAGCCAAGACAGAAATCAGCCCCAGCATTTT.

J is TRBJ1-3 and V is TRBV5-6; TRBD1 might be the D (5 bases). The germline V gene encodes CDR1 SGHDT and CDR2 YYEEEE. V lost 4 bases, J lost 1 base, and 12 bases lay in between. The CDR3 is made up of 15 amino acids. Here the CDR3 DNA reads TGTGCCAGCAGCCCACAGGTTCTTTCTGGAAACACCATATATTTT. It codes for CASSPQVLSGNTIYF.

V gene TRBV27 combines with J gene TRBJ2-5, with 10 nucleotides matching TRBD1. The tail of the sequence fits TRBJ2-7 better, so the J call may be wrong. The CDR3 covers 15 residues. CDR1 is MNHEY and CDR2 is SMNVEV in the germline V gene (reference sequence). The CDR3: CASSAPGQGTYEQYF. CDR3 DNA sequence: TGTGCCAGCAGTGCACCGGGACAGGGGACCTACGAGCAGTACTTC.

The rearrangement links TRBV6-5 to TRBJ1-5; D is ambiguous. Trimming removed 8 bases at V and 5 bases at J, with 16 bases between. This CDR3 spans 14 amino acids. CDR1 is MNHEY and CDR2 is SVGAGI in the germline V gene. CDR3 coding DNA: TGTGCCAGCGGTAACATCGGAGTGGATCAGCCCCAGCATTTT. This gives the protein CASGNIGVDQPQHF.

The V and J genes are TRBV2 and TRBJ2-1, with 9 bases matching TRBD2. V shed 5 bases and J 0 bases; nucleotides not matched to a gene: 2. This CDR3 has 15 amino acids. CDR1 SNHLY and CDR2 FYNNEI come from the germline V gene. CDR3 protein: CASSPSGISYNEQFF. The DNA of the CDR3 is TGTGCCAGCAGTCCTAGCGGGATCTCCTACAATGAGCAGTTCTTC.

The chain employs TRBV27 and TRBJ1-1; TRBD1 might be the D (5 bases). V lost 3 bases and J 5 bases, leaving 10 bases between the germline ends. CDR3 length: 13 amino acids. Germline CDR1 is MNHEY and CDR2 is SMNVEV (reference sequence). The DNA of the CDR3 is TGTGCCAGCAGTTTCTTCGGGGGGACTGAAGCTTTCTTT. As protein: CASSFFGGTEAFF.

The chain recombines TRBV27 with TRBJ2-2; TRBD1 might be the D (6 bases). Germline loops: CDR1 MNHEY, CDR2 SMNVEV (reference sequence). V lost 4 bases, J lost 8 bases, and 11 bases lay in between. The CDR3 is 13 amino acids. The CDR3 loop reads CASSSDTGGELFF. In nucleotides, the CDR3 is TGTGCCAGCAGTTCTGATACAGGGGGGGAGCTGTTTTTT.

This chain links TRBV7-9 with TRBJ2-5, with a tentative D call TRBD1 (7 bases). Between the trimmed V and J ends, which lost 5 bases and 8 bases, there was a span of 18 bases. CDR1 is SEHNR and CDR2 is FQNEAQ in the germline V gene (reference sequence). The CDR3 consists of 14 residues. CDR3 nucleotides: TGTGCCAGCAGCCTGCGGGACAGCCGCGACACCCAGTACTTC. Amino acids: CASSLRDSRDTQYF.

The CDR3 coding sequence is TGTGCCAGCACCACTAGGAGCGCGGGAGGGGTAACCTACAATGAGCAGTTCTTC. It specifies CASTTRSAGGVTYNEQFF. The chain recombines TRBV28 with TRBJ2-1; 9 nucleotides match TRBD2. The CDR3 is 18 amino acids. Germline CDR1 and CDR2: MDHEN and SYDVKM. After removal of 7 bases from V and 2 bases from J, the junction contained 15 bases not matched to a gene.

The rearrangement uses TRBV3-1 (or the pseudogene TRBV3-2) and TRBJ1-5; D not resolved. The CDR3 length is 16 residues. Trimming pared 4 bases from V and 7 bases from J, leaving 20 bases between. Germline values: CDR1 LGHDT, CDR2 YNNKEL (reference sequence). CDR3 sequence (DNA): TGTGCCAGCAGCCTCAGTCCCTCTCAAGTACCCCAGCCCCAGCATTTT. Residues: CASSLSPSQVPQPQHF.

The chain carries TRBV11-3 and TRBJ2-2; D is possibly TRBD2 (5 bases). Germline V gene data show CDR1 as SGHNT and CDR2 as YENEEA. This CDR3 contains 15 residues. V was shortened by 5 bases and J by 1 base, with 11 bases between the two germline ends. The CDR3 protein is CASSPDGMNTGELFF. The CDR3 DNA follows: TGTGCCAGCAGCCCTGACGGGATGAACACCGGGGAGCTGTTTTTT.

The chain has TRBV29-1 and TRBJ1-2; no clear D. Trimming took off 7 bases at V and 8 bases at J, with 17 bases between the two ends. The CDR3 covers 12 residues. Germline V gene data show CDR1 as SQVTM and CDR2 as ANQGSEA. CDR3 loop: CSAEEYGRGYTF. For the CDR3, the DNA is TGCAGCGCCGAGGAGTATGGGAGGGGCTACACCTTC.

V is TRBV29-1 and J is TRBJ1-2, with 7 bases lining up with TRBD1. The CDR3 loop spans 12 amino acids. Germline V gene lookup returns CDR1 SQVTM and CDR2 ANQGSEA. The V segment lost 7 bases and the J segment 4 bases; nucleotides outside the gene matches: 6. The CDR3 sequence is CSAPRQGYGYTF. In DNA form, the CDR3 reads TGCAGCGCCCCTAGACAGGGCTATGGCTACACCTTC.

The chain recombines TRBV4-2 with TRBJ1-5; 9 bases agree with TRBD1. Trimming removed 0 bases from V and 7 bases from J; junction bases left unmatched: 7. The germline CDR1 and CDR2 sequences are LGHNA and YNFKEQ. This CDR3 has 16 residues. CDR3 DNA: TGTGCCAGCAGCCAAGAGGCACAGGGGGCAGAGCAGCCCCAGCATTTT. This sequence encodes CASSQEAQGAEQPQHF.

This chain connects TRBV11-2 to TRBJ1-2; TRBD1 agrees at 7 bases. J gave up 6 bases and V 5 bases, and 6 bases lay outside the gene matches. The CDR3 covers 13 residues. The germline V gene has CDR1 SGHAT and CDR2 FQNNGV. CDR3 DNA: TGTGCCAGCAGCCCTAACACAGGGGATGGCTACACCTTC. As protein: CASSPNTGDGYTF.

The chain carries TRBV7-2 and TRBJ2-3; 12 bases map to TRBD2. The CDR3 runs 17 residues. Trimming at V came to 5 bases and at J to 6 bases, leaving 12 bases not matched to a gene. CDR1 is SGHTA, CDR2 FQGNSA, per germline. The CDR3 DNA follows: TGTGCCAGCAGCCAAACTTTTTCTAGCGGGGGGGCCGATACGCAGTATTTT. It is translated as CASSQTFSSGGADTQYF.

The chain employs TRBV4-3 and TRBJ2-3, with a weak D call TRBD2 (6 bases). V gave up 5 bases and J gave up 0 bases, with 18 bases separating them. Germline V gene data show CDR1 as LGHNA and CDR2 as YSLEER. The CDR3 is 17 amino acids. The chain's CDR3 is CASSSRRGTTSTDTQYF. Written as DNA, the CDR3 is TGCGCCAGCAGCTCCCGTCGGGGGACCACTAGCACAGATACGCAGTATTTT.

The chain uses TRBV2 and TRBJ2-1; a possible D gene is TRBD2 (6 bases). The CDR3 is 14 residues long. Germline loops: CDR1 SNHLY, CDR2 FYNNEI. Trimming left V 4 bases short and J 10 bases short, with 17 bases between. The CDR3 region has the DNA TGTGCCAGCAGTGGATTAGCGGCTAATGCGGAGCAGTTCTTC. Translating gives CASSGLAANAEQFF.

The J gene is TRBJ2-2, the V gene TRBV5-1; the match to TRBD2 covers 10 bases. The J segment lost 6 bases and the V segment lost 5 bases, leaving 10 bases of the junction unmatched. In germline, CDR1 is SGHRS, CDR2 YFSETQ. This CDR3 region has 16 residues. In DNA form, the CDR3 reads TGCGCCAGCAGTATTCTAACTAGCGGGGTCGCCGGGGAGCTGTTTTTT. As protein: CASSILTSGVAGELFF. The whole variable domain, remainder taken from reference TRBV5-1 and TRBJ2-2, is KAGVTQTPRYLIKTRGQQVTLSCSPISGHRSVSWYQQTPGQGLQFLFEYFSETQRNKGNFPGRFSGRQFSNSRSEMNVSTLELGDSALYLCASSILTSGVAGELFFGEGSRLTVL.

V is TRBV7-3 and J is TRBJ1-2; TRBD1 is a possible D gene (6 bases). CDR3 length: 13 residues. Germline assignment: CDR1 SGHTA and CDR2 FQGTGA. V was clipped by 0 bases and J by 8 bases, with 10 bases between them. CDR3 DNA sequence: TGTGCCAGCAGCTTAACAGGACAGAAGGGCTACACCTTC. Its translation: CASSLTGQKGYTF.

V usage is TRBV5-5 and J usage is TRBJ2-1, with 13 bases identical to TRBD2. The germline gives CDR1 SGHKS, CDR2 YYEKEE (reference sequence). After removal of 1 base from V and 9 bases from J, the junction contained 4 bases not matched to a gene. The CDR3 loop spans 15 amino acids. The CDR3 sequence is CASSLTSGRDREQFF. The CDR3 DNA sequence: TGTGCCAGCAGCTTGACTAGCGGGAGGGACCGTGAGCAGTTCTTC.

This chain connects TRBV5-1 to TRBJ1-1; TRBD1 agrees at 7 bases. After removal of 4 bases from V and 0 bases from J, the junction contained 6 bases not matched to a gene. The CDR3 length is 15 residues. Germline loops: CDR1 SGHRS, CDR2 YFSETQ. CDR3 amino acids: CASSGQGTVNTEAFF. CDR3 in DNA: TGCGCCAGCAGCGGACAAGGGACAGTGAACACTGAAGCTTTCTTT. The variable domain in full, with the rest retrieved from reference TRBV5-1 and TRBJ1-1, is KAGVTQTPRYLIKTRGQQVTLSCSPISGHRSVSWYQQTPGQGLQFLFEYFSETQRNKGNFPGRFSGRQFSNSRSEMNVSTLELGDSALYLCASSGQGTVNTEAFFGQGTRLTVV.

The chain couples TRBV30 to TRBJ1-5; a weak D match, TRBD1 (5 bases). Germline lookup yields CDR1 GTSNPN and CDR2 SVGIG (reference sequence). The CDR3 runs to 13 residues. Between the trimmed V and J ends, which lost 2 bases and 7 bases, there was a span of 12 bases. CDR3 sequence (DNA): TGTGCCTGGAGTAACCAGGGTAGCCAGCCCCAGCATTTT. Protein product: CAWSNQGSQPQHF.

The chain couples TRBV27 to TRBJ2-5; D is possibly TRBD1 (5 bases). Per germline, CDR1 MNHEY and CDR2 SMNVEV (reference sequence). V lost 6 bases and J lost 4, with 24 bases in between. The CDR3 has 17 amino acids. The CDR3 sequence: CASSSVRARDLGETQYF. The CDR3 DNA reads TGTGCCAGCAGCTCGGTCCGGGCCAGGGATTTGGGAGAGACCCAGTACTTC.

J is TRBJ2-7 and V is TRBV2, with 7 bases matching TRBD1. The CDR3 sequence is 12 residues long. Germline lookup yields CDR1 SNHLY and CDR2 FYNNEI. V dropped 4 bases and J dropped 4; count of bases not matched to a gene: 1. CDR3 in amino acids: CASSGDRYEQYF. CDR3 DNA: TGTGCCAGCAGTGGGGACAGATACGAGCAGTACTTC.

This chain connects TRBV11-2 to TRBJ2-2; the match to TRBD2 covers 8 bases. With 8 bases clipped from V and 0 bases from J, the junction kept 8 bases outside the gene matches. The CDR3 covers 16 residues. Per the germline V gene, CDR1 is SGHAT and CDR2 is FQNNGV. The CDR3 bases are TGTGCCAGCGGCCCCAGAGCGGGGGCGAACACCGGGGAGCTGTTTTTT. The encoded protein is CASGPRAGANTGELFF.

This sequence joins TRBV11-3 and TRBJ2-7; no reliable D call. The germline CDR1 and CDR2 sequences are SGHNT and YENEEA. V dropped 0 bases and J dropped 3 bases, with 6 bases sitting between them. The CDR3 extends over 13 amino acids. This CDR3 reads CASSLDRGYEQYF. CDR3 coding DNA: TGTGCCAGCAGCTTAGATCGCGGCTACGAGCAGTACTTC.

The rearrangement joins TRBV9 to TRBJ1-4, with 8 bases identical to TRBD1. V shed 4 bases, J shed 7 bases, and the junction held 9 bases outside the gene matches. CDR3 length: 15 residues. Germline V CDR1 and CDR2: SGDLS, YYNGEE. CDR3 DNA sequence: TGTGCCAGCAGCCTCCAGGGGGCTCTTGGTGAAAAACTGTTTTTT. This gives the protein CASSLQGALGEKLFF.